The 25 T cell receptor beta chains below come from one sample, sequenced in a study of patients and donors after allogeneic stem cell transplantation. TCRdb processed the RT-PCR reads anew with MiXCR; each CDR3 protein has one entry. The table has approximately 200,000 distinct CDR3 sequences, roughly two fifths seen once. Sequencing was carried out using blood, either unsorted or a sorted T cell fraction (not recorded which). The receptors shown here come from a human donor who was either an allogeneic HSCT recipient or a stem cell or donor lymphocyte infusion donor (not recorded which). It is not recorded whose cells these are; they may come from a transplant donor.

The chain combines TRBV24-1 with TRBJ2-5; TRBD1 aligns across 9 bases. Germline trimming cut 3 bases from V and 4 bases from J; bases unmatched to any gene: 8. The germline gives CDR1 KGHDR, CDR2 SFDVKD. The CDR3 is 16 residues long. CDR3 in DNA: TGTGCCACCAGTGATCCCCTCGGGACAGGGACAGAGACCCAGTACTTC. This encodes CATSDPLGTGTETQYF.

The chain links TRBV21-1 to TRBJ1-5; the table's D call of TRBD1 was not tested on the DNA. TRBV21-1 is marked as a pseudogene. This CDR3 is built from 15 residues. DNA for the CDR3: TGTGCCACCTTCGGACAGCGTGATAGCAATCAGCCCCAGCATTTT. Its translation is CATFGQRDSNQPQHF.

This clonotype was detected only a few times. J is TRBJ1-2 and V is TRBV27, with 7 bases identical to TRBD1. CDR1 is MNHEY, CDR2 SMNVEV, per germline (reference sequence). V shed 3 bases and J 5 bases; nucleotides not matched to a gene: 9. This CDR3 has 15 amino acids. This CDR3 reads CASSLAQGRNYGYTF. CDR3 sequence (DNA): TGTGCCAGCAGTTTGGCACAGGGGAGGAATTATGGCTACACCTTC.

The chain combines TRBV6-5 with TRBJ2-1; TRBD2 matches 8 bases. This CDR3 region has 15 residues. Germline V gene data show CDR1 as MNHEY and CDR2 as SVGAGI. V was pared by 5 bases and J by 7 bases, with 10 bases of the junction left unmatched. CDR3 residues: CASSRLTSVANEQFF. CDR3 in DNA: TGTGCCAGCAGTCGTCTGACTAGCGTGGCAAATGAGCAGTTCTTC.

This chain uses TRBV7-6 with TRBJ1-1, with D tentatively TRBD1 (6 bases). Trimming removed 5 bases at V and 3 bases at J, with 13 bases between. The germline V gene encodes CDR1 SGHVS and CDR2 FNYEAQ. The CDR3 sequence is 14 residues long. The CDR3 spells CASSRTGWDTEAFF. CDR3 nucleotide sequence: TGTGCCAGCAGCAGAACAGGGTGGGACACTGAAGCTTTCTTT.

This chain joins TRBV5-1 and TRBJ1-2; TRBD1 might be the D (6 bases). V was pared by 0 bases and J by 4 bases, with 10 bases between. Germline loops: CDR1 SGHRS, CDR2 YFSETQ. The CDR3 is 14 residues long. CDR3 residues: CASSLDREGYGYTF. CDR3 bases: TGCGCCAGCAGCTTGGACAGGGAAGGCTATGGCTACACCTTC.

The chain links TRBV13 to TRBJ1-1; 8 bases map to TRBD1. The CDR3 is made up of 17 amino acids. Trimming cost V 5 bases and J 0 bases; bases outside gene matches: 11. Germline V gene data show CDR1 as PRHDT and CDR2 as FYEKMQ (reference sequence). CDR3 loop: CASSPLPTGGLNTEAFF. The CDR3 DNA is TGTGCCAGCAGCCCCCTCCCCACAGGGGGACTGAACACTGAAGCTTTCTTT.

The V and J genes are TRBV9 and TRBJ1-1, with D unclear. CDR1 and CDR2 (germline): SGDLS, YYNGEE. V was shortened by 2 bases and J by 1 base, with 9 bases between the two germline ends. This CDR3 comprises 14 residues. The CDR3 spells CASSVDPWNTEAFF. In nucleotides, the CDR3 is TGTGCCAGCAGCGTCGACCCTTGGAACACTGAAGCTTTCTTT.

This chain joins TRBV19 and TRBJ1-5, with D tentatively TRBD1 (5 bases). Germline-derived CDR1 and CDR2 are LNHDA and SQIVND (reference sequence). V was trimmed by 3 bases and J by 0 bases, leaving 12 bases between them. The CDR3 has 16 amino acids. Here the CDR3 reads CASSMAGDDSNQPQHF. The CDR3 region has the DNA TGTGCCAGTAGTATGGCTGGGGACGATAGCAATCAGCCCCAGCATTTT.

V and J are TRBV4-2 and TRBJ2-3, with a tentative D call TRBD2 (5 bases). Per germline, CDR1 LGHNA and CDR2 YNFKEQ. The germline V and J ends were trimmed by 0 bases and 8 bases, with 15 bases remaining between them. The CDR3 length is 15 residues. DNA for the CDR3: TGTGCCAGCAGCCAAGATCGATCTAGCCTCTTTACGCAGTATTTT. This gives the protein CASSQDRSSLFTQYF.

Only a few counts were recorded for this clonotype. The chain combines TRBV27 with TRBJ2-7; 7 bases line up with TRBD1. CDR1 and CDR2 from the germline V gene are MNHEY and SMNVEV (reference sequence). V gave up 3 bases and J gave up 7 bases; unmatched junction bases: 12. This CDR3 comprises 15 residues. The CDR3 loop is CASSLVRQGFIEQYF. The CDR3 nucleotides read TGTGCCAGCAGTTTGGTTCGACAGGGTTTCATAGAGCAGTACTTC.

Only a few counts were recorded for this clonotype. The rearrangement links TRBV28 to TRBJ2-7; 14 bases are shared with TRBD2. The germline CDR1 and CDR2 sequences are MDHEN and SYDVKM. V was clipped by 2 bases and J by 3 bases; unmatched bases: 0. CDR3 length: 15 residues. In DNA, the CDR3 is TGTGCCAGCAGTTTAGGGACTAGCGGGAGCTACGAGCAGTACTTC. It encodes CASSLGTSGSYEQYF.

This chain joins TRBV29-1 and TRBJ2-3, with no clear D. Trimming removed 7 bases from V and 1 base from J, with 15 bases in between. CDR1 is SQVTM, CDR2 ANQGSEA, per germline. There are 14 residues in the CDR3. CDR3 loop: CSDSGQFGTDTQYF. DNA for the CDR3: TGCAGCGACTCCGGGCAGTTCGGCACAGATACGCAGTATTTT.

The V gene is TRBV15, the J gene TRBJ1-4; unclear D gene. V was shortened by 8 bases and J by 3 bases, with 13 bases between the two germline ends. Germline V gene lookup returns CDR1 LNHNV and CDR2 YYDKDF (reference sequence). CDR3 length: 14 amino acids. The chain's CDR3 is CATALQLPNEKLFF. Here the CDR3 DNA reads TGTGCCACCGCGCTTCAGCTTCCTAATGAAAAACTGTTTTTT.

This chain joins TRBV18 and TRBJ1-1; 10 bases match TRBD1. Germline-derived CDR1 and CDR2 are KGHSH and LQKENI. The V segment lost 3 bases and the J segment 6 bases; nucleotides outside the gene matches: 7. The CDR3 is 15 residues long. The CDR3 DNA reads as TGTGCCAGCTCACCCGACGGGACAGGGGACGCTGAAGCTTTCTTT. The encoded protein is CASSPDGTGDAEAFF. The variable domain in full, with the rest retrieved from reference TRBV18 and TRBJ1-1, is NAGVMQNPRHLVRRRGQEARLRCSPMKGHSHVYWYRQLPEEGLKFMVYLQKENIIDESGMPKERFSAEFPKEGPSILRIQQVVRGDSAAYFCASSPDGTGDAEAFFGQGTRLTVV.

This clonotype came up a few times. The chain carries TRBV28 and TRBJ1-6; D not certain. V was clipped by 3 bases and J by 7 bases, with 19 bases between them. From germline, CDR1 is MDHEN and CDR2 SYDVKM. The CDR3 has 17 residues. The CDR3 DNA reads TGTGCCAGCAGTTTGCCCACGACGGGAACGAGGAATTCACCCCTCCACTTT. Its translation is CASSLPTTGTRNSPLHF. Based on the CDR3 plus reference TRBV28 and TRBJ1-6, the full variable domain is DVKVTQSSRYLVKRTGEKVFLECVQDMDHENMFWYRQDPGLGLRLIYFSYDVKMKEKGDIPEGYSVSREKKERFSLILESASTNQTSMYLCASSLPTTGTRNSPLHFGNGTRLTVT.

This clonotype was observed a handful of times. This chain connects TRBV7-9 to TRBJ2-2; the D gene could be TRBD1 or TRBD2 (5 bases each). The CDR3 totals 16 residues. CDR1 is SEHNR, CDR2 FQNEAQ, per germline (reference sequence). The ends were cut back, 6 bases at V and 2 bases at J, with 16 bases in the middle. The DNA for the CDR3 is TGTGCCAGCAGGTGGGGGATCGAAATCAACACCGGGGAGCTGTTTTTT. It encodes CASRWGIEINTGELFF.

The count of this clonotype is one. V and J are TRBV2 and TRBJ1-1, with D perhaps TRBD1 (5 bases). V was clipped by 5 bases and J by 4 bases, with 20 bases between them. Germline V gene sequence: CDR1 SNHLY, CDR2 FYNNEI. CDR3 size: 16 residues. The CDR3 coding sequence is TGTGCCAGCAGTTGGAGATTAAGGGGCGCGAGCACTGAAGCTTTCTTT. Amino acid sequence: CASSWRLRGASTEAFF.

This clonotype was seen just once. The chain is built from TRBV27 and TRBJ2-6, with 7 bases matching TRBD1. The CDR3 consists of 20 residues. V lost 1 base, J lost 0 bases, and 12 bases stayed unmatched. The germline gives CDR1 MNHEY, CDR2 SMNVEV (reference sequence). The DNA of the CDR3 is TGTGCCAGCAGTTTATGGCGCCCACCGGGACAGACCTCTGGGGCCAACGTCCTGACTTTC. This codes for CASSLWRPPGQTSGANVLTF.

The chain recombines TRBV9 with TRBJ1-3; TRBD1 agrees at 10 bases. This CDR3 spans 18 amino acids. Germline values: CDR1 SGDLS, CDR2 YYNGEE. The J segment lost 0 bases and the V segment lost 3 bases, leaving 9 bases of the junction unmatched. The CDR3 nucleotides read TGTGCCAGCAGCGCGCCGACAGGGGGCCTGCTCTCTGGAAACACCATATATTTT. This gives the protein CASSAPTGGLLSGNTIYF.

The chain uses TRBV5-1 and TRBJ2-5; no clear D. This CDR3 comprises 14 residues. The V end was cut by 4 bases, the J end by 1 base, with 11 bases between. CDR1 and CDR2 (germline): SGHRS, YFSETQ. The CDR3 bases are TGCGCCAGCAGCCCAAGTTTAGGCCAAGAGACCCAGTACTTC. It codes for CASSPSLGQETQYF.

The chain is built from TRBV21-1 and TRBJ1-6. TRBV21-1 is deemed a pseudogene. This CDR3 spans 15 amino acids. CDR3 protein: CASSTDSSYNSPLHF. In DNA, the CDR3 is TGTGCCAGCAGCACAGACAGCTCCTATAATTCACCCCTCCACTTT.

There are a few counts of this clonotype. The chain employs TRBV12-3 or TRBV12-4 and TRBJ2-3; no clear D gene. V lost 5 bases and J lost 6, with 21 bases in between. This CDR3 comprises 16 residues. The CDR3, as DNA: TGTGCCAGCAGTACCGGGCTCCGCGCGTTAGAGGATACGCAGTATTTT. It yields the protein CASSTGLRALEDTQYF.

The rearrangement joins TRBV28 to TRBJ1-1; D is unresolved. The CDR3 runs 12 residues. V lost 6 bases, J lost 6 bases, and 11 bases lay in between. The germline CDR1 and CDR2 sequences are MDHEN and SYDVKM. Here the CDR3 DNA reads TGTGCCAGCAGATCGATGGGCGCTGAAGCTTTCTTT. It encodes CASRSMGAEAFF. Complete variable domain (other parts from reference TRBV28 and TRBJ1-1): DVKVTQSSRYLVKRTGEKVFLECVQDMDHENMFWYRQDPGLGLRLIYFSYDVKMKEKGDIPEGYSVSREKKERFSLILESASTNQTSMYLCASRSMGAEAFFGQGTRLTVV.

This clonotype was counted only a few times. This chain uses TRBV29-1 with TRBJ1-4, with D hard to call. V gave up 7 bases and J gave up 8 bases, with 23 bases separating them. Per the germline V gene, CDR1 is SQVTM and CDR2 is ANQGSEA. The CDR3 is 15 amino acids. The CDR3 region is CSALTVRTNGEKLFF. DNA of the CDR3: TGCAGCGCCCTAACCGTAAGGACTAACGGGGAAAAACTGTTTTTT.